This TCR beta chain comes out of a study of blood T cell repertoires in COVID-19. Looking at the study overall: Nucleic acid was either cDNA or gDNA, and it came from T cells, B-cell-depleted T cells, or PBMCs.

Germline CDR1 and CDR2: SGHRS and YFSETQ. The CDR3 is 12 residues long. After removal of 4 bases from V and 7 bases from J, the junction contained 4 bases not matched to a gene. Produced via immunoSEQ multiplex PCR; TCRdb's table is partial and in-frame only. The data show roughly 200,000 clones, more than 75% seen once. Sequencing was performed on peripheral blood. The TCR comes from a man in his sixties who had recovered from COVID-19. The chain links TRBV5-1 to TRBJ1-2; 7 nucleotides agree with TRBD1. This CDR3 reads CASSIQGLGYTF. The CDR3 nucleotides are TGCGCCAGCAGCATACAGGGGCTTGGCTACACCTTC.